A single sample gave rise to the 24 T cell receptor beta chains below, sequenced in a study of blood T cell repertoires in COVID-19. Profiling relied on immunoSEQ multiplex PCR, and the TCRdb table lists in-frame clones only, not all of them. Here the sample spans roughly 34,000 clones, about 91% being singletons. The sample was peripheral blood. The receptor set was obtained from a human donor with active COVID-19. The donor label of this sample is uncertain.

This clone was found a few times. The V call is TRBV9, the J call TRBJ2-1; 15 positions match TRBD2. Looked up from germline, CDR1 is SGDLS and CDR2 is YYNGEE. The CDR3 covers 17 residues. V lost 0 bases to trimming and J lost 13 bases; unmatched junction nucleotides: 11. CDR3 nucleotides: TGTGCCAGCAGCGTAGCATACCGGACTAGCGGGGGGGCTATTCAGTTCTTC. This encodes CASSVAYRTSGGAIQFF. The complete variable domain, with remaining parts taken from reference TRBV9 and TRBJ2-1, reads DSGVTQTPKHLITATGQRVTLRCSPRSGDLSVYWYQQSLDQGLQFLIQYYNGEERAKGNILERFSAQQFPDLHSELNLSSLELGDSALYFCASSVAYRTSGGAIQFFGPGTRLTVL.

V and J are TRBV9 and TRBJ2-3; 10 nucleotides match TRBD2. The V segment lost 0 bases and the J segment 0 bases; nucleotides outside the gene matches: 10. The CDR3 sequence is 19 residues long. The germline gives CDR1 SGDLS, CDR2 YYNGEE. The CDR3 DNA follows: TGTGCCAGCAGCGTAGGGCGCCTAGCGGGAGCAGTCAGCACAGATACGCAGTATTTT. Protein: CASSVGRLAGAVSTDTQYF.

The chain uses TRBV5-1 and TRBJ2-2, with D uncertain. Trimming removed 6 bases at V and 0 bases at J, with 12 bases between. Germline V gives CDR1 SGHRS, CDR2 YFSETQ. This CDR3 has 15 amino acids. CDR3 loop: CASTNSRSNTGELFF. CDR3 nucleotide sequence: TGCGCCAGCACGAACAGCAGGTCGAACACCGGGGAGCTGTTTTTT. The whole variable domain, filled in from reference TRBV5-1 and TRBJ2-2, reads KAGVTQTPRYLIKTRGQQVTLSCSPISGHRSVSWYQQTPGQGLQFLFEYFSETQRNKGNFPGRFSGRQFSNSRSEMNVSTLELGDSALYLCASTNSRSNTGELFFGEGSRLTVL.

The V and J genes are TRBV7-9 and TRBJ1-4; no firm D call. Germline V gives CDR1 SEHNR, CDR2 FQNEAQ (reference sequence). The CDR3 is made up of 14 amino acids. V was cut by 0 bases and J by 8 bases, with 10 bases left in between. CDR3 sequence: CASSLANRAEKLFF. DNA for the CDR3: TGTGCCAGCAGCTTAGCTAACAGAGCAGAAAAACTGTTTTTT.

This clone was counted a few times. J is TRBJ2-1 and V is TRBV28; perhaps TRBD2 as D (7 bases). Trimming took 10 bases from V and 4 from J, leaving 17 bases between them. The CDR3 extends over 14 amino acids. In germline, CDR1 is MDHEN, CDR2 SYDVKM. CDR3 nucleotide sequence: TGTGCCATCCCTACAGGGAGGGAATACAATGAGCAGTTCTTC. Its translation: CAIPTGREYNEQFF.

The chain couples TRBV5-1 to TRBJ2-7, with TRBD1 as a possible D gene (5 bases). This CDR3 has 14 residues. V lost 0 bases and J lost 2, with 9 bases in between. Germline values: CDR1 SGHRS, CDR2 YFSETQ. The DNA of the CDR3 is TGCGCCAGCAGCTTGGACAGGCCCGCCTACGAGCAGTACTTC. Protein sequence: CASSLDRPAYEQYF.

This chain uses TRBV4-1 with TRBJ1-5; TRBD1 aligns across 7 bases. CDR1 and CDR2 (germline): MGHRA, YSYEKL. There are 15 residues in the CDR3. The V gene end was trimmed by 4 bases and the J gene end by 6 bases; junction bases not matched to a gene: 9. CDR3 nucleotides: TGCGCCAGCAGCCCACCGACAGGGATGATTCAGCCCCAGCATTTT. It yields the protein CASSPPTGMIQPQHF.

This clone was observed once. The chain carries TRBV11-2 and TRBJ2-7; the D gene is possibly TRBD2 (5 bases). Per germline, CDR1 SGHAT and CDR2 FQNNGV. Trimming removed 0 bases from V and 4 bases from J, with 16 bases in between. The CDR3 spans 16 residues. CDR3 sequence: CASSLEEVRSPYEQYF. The CDR3 nucleotides are TGTGCCAGCAGCTTAGAGGAGGTGCGGTCCCCGTACGAGCAGTACTTC. Filled out from reference TRBV11-2 and TRBJ2-7, the complete variable domain reads EAGVAQSPRYKIIEKRQSVAFWCNPISGHATLYWYQQILGQGPKLLIQFQNNGVVDDSQLPKDRFSAERLKGVDSTLKIQPAKLEDSAVYLCASSLEEVRSPYEQYFGPGTRLTVT.

This clone was seen a single time. V is TRBV6-6 and J is TRBJ1-5, with 8 bases aligning to TRBD1. This CDR3 spans 13 amino acids. V dropped 9 bases and J dropped 2; count of bases not matched to a gene: 3. Germline CDR1 is MNHNY and CDR2 is SVGAGI (reference sequence). CDR3 bases: TGTGCCAGTCGGACAGGGCGCAATCAGCCCCAGCATTTT. Amino acids: CASRTGRNQPQHF.

This clone appeared a single time. The chain joins TRBV28 to TRBJ1-4, with 7 bases fitting TRBD1. With V trimmed by 1 base and J by 2 bases, 10 bases remained unmatched. Germline V gene lookup returns CDR1 MDHEN and CDR2 SYDVKM. The CDR3 runs to 18 residues. The CDR3: CASSLFAGRGQTNEKLFF. CDR3 bases: TGTGCCAGCAGTTTATTTGCGGGAAGGGGGCAGACTAATGAAAAACTGTTTTTT.

V and J are TRBV6-4 and TRBJ1-2, with 8 bases fitting TRBD1. Germline CDR1 MRHNA, CDR2 SNTAGT. This CDR3 contains 13 residues. V lost 5 bases to trimming and J lost 3 bases; unmatched junction nucleotides: 2. The CDR3 protein is CASSMTGDYGYTF. The CDR3 DNA sequence: TGTGCCAGCAGTATGACAGGGGACTATGGCTACACCTTC.

This chain uses TRBV7-2 with TRBJ1-6, with 7 bases that match TRBD1. After removal of 4 bases from V and 11 bases from J, the junction contained 11 bases not matched to a gene. The germline CDR1 and CDR2 sequences are SGHTA and FQGNSA. CDR3 length: 15 amino acids. Written as DNA, the CDR3 is TGTGCCAGCAGCTCCCCAAAACAGGGGCGGGCACCCCTCCACTTT. The encoded protein is CASSSPKQGRAPLHF.

The V gene is TRBV18, the J gene TRBJ2-5; 11 bases align to TRBD2. CDR3 size: 17 residues. The junction had 10 bases not matched to a gene; V was cut back by 6 bases and J by 1 base. Germline CDR1 and CDR2: KGHSH and LQKENI. The CDR3 spells CASSYDTSGRSQETQYF. CDR3 coding DNA: TGTGCCAGCTCGTATGATACTAGCGGGAGAAGCCAAGAGACCCAGTACTTC.

The chain links TRBV9 to TRBJ1-6; 7 nucleotides line up with TRBD1. Losses at the gene ends were 6 bases for V and 7 bases for J; bases not matched to a gene: 7. The CDR3 is 14 residues long. CDR1 and CDR2 from the germline V gene are SGDLS and YYNGEE. CDR3 sequence (DNA): TGTGCCAGCACCGACAGGGCGTCAAATTCACCCCTCCACTTT. Translated: CASTDRASNSPLHF.

The chain is built from TRBV11-2 and TRBJ2-5, with TRBD1 matching over 9 bases. This CDR3 is built from 16 residues. V lost 3 bases and J lost 3; bases outside the gene matches: 8. The germline CDR1 and CDR2 sequences are SGHAT and FQNNGV. The CDR3 bases are TGTGCCAGCAGCTTGCTACAGGGGGCTCGGGAAGAGACCCAGTACTTC. As protein: CASSLLQGAREETQYF.

This sequence joins TRBV7-8 and TRBJ2-7, with D maybe TRBD1 (6 bases). V lost 5 bases, J lost 3 bases, and 17 bases lay in between. The CDR3 sequence is 15 residues long. CDR1 is SGHVS and CDR2 is FQNEAQ in the germline V gene. The CDR3 nucleotides read TGTGCCAGCAGCACCAAACAGGGATCCCTCTACGAGCAGTACTTC. Its protein is CASSTKQGSLYEQYF.

The rearrangement uses TRBV10-1 and TRBJ2-7; TRBD2 matches 13 bases. Unmatched junction bases numbered 12, after V lost 7 bases and J lost 3 bases. The CDR3 consists of 17 residues. CDR1 and CDR2 (germline): WNHNN, SYGVQD (reference sequence). The CDR3 nucleotides are TGCGCCAGCACTGCGGGACTAGCGGGGTATAGGATCTACGAGCAGTACTTC. Translating gives CASTAGLAGYRIYEQYF.

The chain is built from TRBV5-1 and TRBJ2-5; 10 nucleotides match TRBD2. The CDR3 totals 16 residues. CDR1 is SGHRS, CDR2 YFSETQ, per germline. Trimming took 7 bases from V and 5 from J; bases not matched to a gene: 14. In nucleotides, the CDR3 is TGCGCCAGCCACCCCCCCCCGCTAGCGGGAGTGGAGACCCAGTACTTC. This gives the protein CASHPPPLAGVETQYF.

This clone has a single count. The rearrangement joins TRBV5-1 to TRBJ2-1; 9 nucleotides agree with TRBD2. The ends lost 4 bases at V and 7 bases at J; junction bases unmatched: 12. The CDR3 has 16 amino acids. Looked up from germline, CDR1 is SGHRS and CDR2 is YFSETQ. DNA of the CDR3: TGCGCCAGCAGCCCCTGGGATCGGCGGGAGGGGAATGAGCAGTTCTTC. It codes for CASSPWDRREGNEQFF.

This clone has just a few counts. The CDR3 coding sequence is TGTGCCAGCAGCTCCGTGAGGGACGAGCAGTACTTC. Residues: CASSSVRDEQYF. The chain combines TRBV5-4 with TRBJ2-7, with TRBD2 as a possible D gene (5 bases). Germline CDR1 is SGHNT and CDR2 is YYREEE (reference sequence). V was cut by 3 bases and J by 5 bases, with 9 bases left in between. This CDR3 is 12 amino acids long.

This chain uses TRBV7-3 with TRBJ2-2; 8 positions match TRBD1. The CDR3 totals 15 residues. CDR1 and CDR2 (germline): SGHTA, FQGTGA. Trimming took 5 bases from V and 5 from J; bases not matched to a gene: 7. Here the CDR3 DNA reads TGTGCCAGCAGCGAAAGACAGGGGTCGACCGGGGAGCTGTTTTTT. It codes for CASSERQGSTGELFF.

This chain uses TRBV29-1 with TRBJ1-1; possible D gene TRBD1, 6 bases. The V end was cut by 6 bases, the J end by 8 bases, with 16 bases between. The CDR3 runs 12 residues. Germline-derived CDR1 and CDR2 are SQVTM and ANQGSEA. The CDR3 bases are TGCAGCGTGGGAACGAGCGACAGGGAAGCTTTCTTT. This gives the protein CSVGTSDREAFF.

The chain employs TRBV7-2 and TRBJ2-3; tentatively, D is TRBD2 (7 bases). There are 15 residues in the CDR3. Germline CDR1 reads SGHTA; CDR2 reads FQGNSA. The ends were cut back, 5 bases at V and 6 bases at J, with 18 bases in the middle. The CDR3 sequence is CASSPRGGRGDTQYF. CDR3 sequence (DNA): TGTGCCAGCAGCCCTAGGGGGGGGAGAGGGGATACGCAGTATTTT. Using reference TRBV7-2 and TRBJ2-3 for the parts outside the CDR3, the full variable domain is GAGVSQSPSNKVTEKGKDVELRCDPISGHTALYWYRQSLGQGLEFLIYFQGNSAPDKSGLPSDRFSAERTGGSVSTLTIQRTQQEDSAVYLCASSPRGGRGDTQYFGPGTRLTVL.

This rearrangement joins TRBV28 to TRBJ2-7; D remains ambiguous. This CDR3 is 11 amino acids long. V lost 5 bases to trimming and J lost 4 bases, with 6 bases between them. The germline V gene has CDR1 MDHEN and CDR2 SYDVKM. The CDR3 is CASSDLYEQYF. CDR3 sequence (DNA): TGTGCCAGCAGTGATCTATACGAGCAGTACTTC.